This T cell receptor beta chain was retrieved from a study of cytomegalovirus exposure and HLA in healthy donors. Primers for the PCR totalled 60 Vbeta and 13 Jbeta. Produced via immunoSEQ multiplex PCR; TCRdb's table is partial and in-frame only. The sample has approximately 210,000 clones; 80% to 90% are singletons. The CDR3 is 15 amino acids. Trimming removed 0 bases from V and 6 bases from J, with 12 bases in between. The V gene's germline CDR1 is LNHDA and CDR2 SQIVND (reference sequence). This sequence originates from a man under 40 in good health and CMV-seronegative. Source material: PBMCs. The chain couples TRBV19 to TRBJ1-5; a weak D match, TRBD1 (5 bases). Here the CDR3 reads CASSIDLSGFQPQHF. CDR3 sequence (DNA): TGTGCCAGTAGTATAGATCTGTCAGGGTTTCAGCCCCAGCATTTT.